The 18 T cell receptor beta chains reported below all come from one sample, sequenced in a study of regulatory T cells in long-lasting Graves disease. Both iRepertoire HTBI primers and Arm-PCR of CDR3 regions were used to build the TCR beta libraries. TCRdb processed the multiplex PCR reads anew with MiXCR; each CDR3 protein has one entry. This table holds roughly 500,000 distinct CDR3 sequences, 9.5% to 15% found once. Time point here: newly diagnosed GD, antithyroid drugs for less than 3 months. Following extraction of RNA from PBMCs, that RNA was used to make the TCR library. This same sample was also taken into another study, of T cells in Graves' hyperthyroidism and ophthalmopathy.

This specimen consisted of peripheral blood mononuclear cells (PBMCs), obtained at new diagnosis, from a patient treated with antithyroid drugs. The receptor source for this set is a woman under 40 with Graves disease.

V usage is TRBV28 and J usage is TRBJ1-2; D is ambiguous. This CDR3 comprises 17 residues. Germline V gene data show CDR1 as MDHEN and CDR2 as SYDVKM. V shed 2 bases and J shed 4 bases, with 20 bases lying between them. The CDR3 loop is CASSLEAWEQTPYGYTF. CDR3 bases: TGTGCCAGCAGTTTAGAAGCCTGGGAGCAAACCCCCTATGGCTACACCTTC.

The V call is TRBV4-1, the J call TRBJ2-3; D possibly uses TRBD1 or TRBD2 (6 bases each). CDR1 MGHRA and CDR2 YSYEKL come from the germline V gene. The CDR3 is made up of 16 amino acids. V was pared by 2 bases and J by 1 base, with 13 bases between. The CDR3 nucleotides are TGCGCCAGCAGCCAATCTCCGGGGGCCCGCACAGATACGCAGTATTTT. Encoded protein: CASSQSPGARTDTQYF.

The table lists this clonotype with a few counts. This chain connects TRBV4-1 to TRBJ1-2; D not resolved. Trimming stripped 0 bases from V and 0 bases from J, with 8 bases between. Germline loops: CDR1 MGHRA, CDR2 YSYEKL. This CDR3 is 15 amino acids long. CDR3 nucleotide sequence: TGCGCCAGCAGCCAAGACCAGGCCACTAACTATGGCTACACCTTC. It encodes CASSQDQATNYGYTF.

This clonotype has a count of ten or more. For the CDR3, the DNA is TGTGCCAGCAGCCTTCGGCTGACATTACAGGTCGGGAGTCTGTACGAGCAGTACTTC. It translates to CASSLRLTLQVGSLYEQYF. The chain recombines TRBV12-3 or TRBV12-4 with TRBJ2-7; a possible D gene is TRBD2 (6 bases). V gave up 6 bases and J gave up 4 bases, with 31 bases separating them. The CDR3 contains 19 residues.

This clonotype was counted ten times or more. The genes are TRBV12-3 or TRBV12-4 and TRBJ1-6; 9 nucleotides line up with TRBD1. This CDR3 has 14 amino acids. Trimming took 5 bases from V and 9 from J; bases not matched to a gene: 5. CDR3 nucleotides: TGTGCCAGCAGTCACCGGGACAGGGCTTCACCCCTCCACTTT. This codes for CASSHRDRASPLHF.

CDR3: CASRITGGADTEAFF. The CDR3 DNA follows: TGTGCCAGCAGGATTACAGGGGGCGCCGACACTGAAGCTTTCTTT. The rearrangement uses TRBV6-2 or TRBV6-3 and TRBJ1-1, with 9 bases that match TRBD1. The CDR3 length is 15 residues. The germline gives CDR1 MNHEY, CDR2 SVGEGT. V trimming: 6 bases; J trimming: 3 bases; junction bases outside the gene matches: 8.

In DNA form, the CDR3 reads TGTGCCTGGAGTCCTCCTTGGGGTTCGGGGACGGGGGCCAACGTCCTGACTTTC. Protein product: CAWSPPWGSGTGANVLTF. J is TRBJ2-6 and V is TRBV30, with D perhaps TRBD1 or TRBD2 (5 bases each). V shed 2 bases and J shed 4 bases, with 21 bases lying between them. The CDR3 runs to 18 residues. The germline V gene has CDR1 GTSNPN and CDR2 SVGIG (reference sequence).

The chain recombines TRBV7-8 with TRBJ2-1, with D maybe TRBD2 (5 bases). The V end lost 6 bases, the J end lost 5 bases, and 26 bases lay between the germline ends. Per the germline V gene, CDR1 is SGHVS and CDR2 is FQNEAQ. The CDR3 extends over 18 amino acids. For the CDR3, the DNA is TGTGCCAGCAGAGACGGGTGGGCTAGCAAACAGACTAACAATGAGCAGTTCTTC. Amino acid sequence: CASRDGWASKQTNNEQFF.

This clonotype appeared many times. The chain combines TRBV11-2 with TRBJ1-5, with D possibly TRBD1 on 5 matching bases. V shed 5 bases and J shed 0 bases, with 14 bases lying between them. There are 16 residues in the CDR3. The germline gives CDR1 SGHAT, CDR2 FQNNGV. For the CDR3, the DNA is TGTGCCAGCAGCGCTGAAGGACAACTTAGCAATCAGCCCCAGCATTTT. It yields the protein CASSAEGQLSNQPQHF. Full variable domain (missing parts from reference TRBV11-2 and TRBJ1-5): EAGVAQSPRYKIIEKRQSVAFWCNPISGHATLYWYQQILGQGPKLLIQFQNNGVVDDSQLPKDRFSAERLKGVDSTLKIQPAKLEDSAVYLCASSAEGQLSNQPQHFGDGTRLSIL.

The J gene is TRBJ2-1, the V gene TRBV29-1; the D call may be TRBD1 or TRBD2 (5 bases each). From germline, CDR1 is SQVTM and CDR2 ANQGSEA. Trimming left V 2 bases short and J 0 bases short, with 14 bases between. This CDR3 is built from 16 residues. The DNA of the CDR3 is TGCAGCGTTGAAACGGGGCAAGCGGACTCCTACAATGAGCAGTTCTTC. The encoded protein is CSVETGQADSYNEQFF.

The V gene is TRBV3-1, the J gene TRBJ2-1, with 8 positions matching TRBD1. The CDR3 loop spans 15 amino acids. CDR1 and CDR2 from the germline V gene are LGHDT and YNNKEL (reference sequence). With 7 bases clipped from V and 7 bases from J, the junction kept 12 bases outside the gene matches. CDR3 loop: CASNKGQVLDNEQFF. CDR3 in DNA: TGTGCCAGCAACAAGGGACAGGTTCTAGATAATGAGCAGTTCTTC.

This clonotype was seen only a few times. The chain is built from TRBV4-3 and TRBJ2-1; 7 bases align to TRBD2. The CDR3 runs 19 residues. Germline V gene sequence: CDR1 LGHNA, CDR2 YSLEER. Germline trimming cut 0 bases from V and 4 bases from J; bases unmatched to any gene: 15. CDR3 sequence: CASSQDPGPSGPRYNEQFF. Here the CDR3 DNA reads TGCGCCAGCAGCCAAGATCCTGGGCCTAGCGGACCTAGGTACAATGAGCAGTTCTTC.

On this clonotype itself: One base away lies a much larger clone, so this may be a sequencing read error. This CDR3 reads CASSFYRASEAFF. The DNA for the CDR3 is TGTGCCAGCAGTTTTTACAGGGCCTCTGAAGCTTTCTTT. The rearrangement joins TRBV12-3 or TRBV12-4 to TRBJ1-1, with D possibly TRBD1 on 6 matching bases. CDR3 length equals 13 residues. Trimming cost V 3 bases and J 6 bases, with 11 bases left between them.

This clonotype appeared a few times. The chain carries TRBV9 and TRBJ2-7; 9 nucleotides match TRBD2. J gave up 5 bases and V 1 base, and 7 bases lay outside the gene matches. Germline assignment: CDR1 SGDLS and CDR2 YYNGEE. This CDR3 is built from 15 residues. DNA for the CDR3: TGTGCCAGCAGCGTATATGAGCGGGAGGCCGACGAGCAGTACTTC. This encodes CASSVYEREADEQYF. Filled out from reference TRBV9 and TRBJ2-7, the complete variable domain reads DSGVTQTPKHLITATGQRVTLRCSPRSGDLSVYWYQQSLDQGLQFLIQYYNGEERAKGNILERFSAQQFPDLHSELNLSSLELGDSALYFCASSVYEREADEQYFGPGTRLTVT.

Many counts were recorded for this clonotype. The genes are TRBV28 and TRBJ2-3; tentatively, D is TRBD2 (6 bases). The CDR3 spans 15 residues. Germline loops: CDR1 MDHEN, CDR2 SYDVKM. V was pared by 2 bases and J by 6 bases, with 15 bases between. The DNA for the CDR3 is TGTGCCAGCAGTTTAGCGGGGACCGCATTGGATACGCAGTATTTT. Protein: CASSLAGTALDTQYF.

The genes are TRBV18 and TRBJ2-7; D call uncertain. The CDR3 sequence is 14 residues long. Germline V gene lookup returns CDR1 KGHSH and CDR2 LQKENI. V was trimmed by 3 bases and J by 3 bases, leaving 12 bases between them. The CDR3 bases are TGTGCCAGCTCACCGGGTTTAGCAGACTACGAGCAGTACTTC. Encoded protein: CASSPGLADYEQYF.

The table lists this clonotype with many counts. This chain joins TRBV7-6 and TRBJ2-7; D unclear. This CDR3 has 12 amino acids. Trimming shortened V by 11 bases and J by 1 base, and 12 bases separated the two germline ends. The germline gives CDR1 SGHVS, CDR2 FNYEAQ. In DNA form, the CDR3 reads TGTGCCGTTAGAGACATGTCCTACGAGCAGTACTTC. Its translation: CAVRDMSYEQYF.

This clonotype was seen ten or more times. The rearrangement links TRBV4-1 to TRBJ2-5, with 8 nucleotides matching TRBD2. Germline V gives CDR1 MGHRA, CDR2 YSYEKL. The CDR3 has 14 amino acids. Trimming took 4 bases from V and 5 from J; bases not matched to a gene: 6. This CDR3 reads CASSRGLVDETQYF. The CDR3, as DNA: TGCGCCAGCAGCCGGGGACTAGTCGACGAGACCCAGTACTTC.